This TCR beta chain is drawn from a study of T cell repertoires in ileal Crohn's disease. Patients were adults with ileal or ileocolonic Crohn's disease needing resection. The germline CDR1 and CDR2 sequences are MGHRA and YSYEKL. This CDR3 contains 16 residues. Method: immunoSEQ multiplex PCR; TCRdb's copy keeps in-frame clones and lacks some. The sample records 7,300 or so clones, approximately 80% being singletons. This sequence was found in an adult with Crohn's disease. Sequencing used ileal tissue. The rearrangement links TRBV4-1 to TRBJ2-5; 11 bases fit TRBD2. TRBJ2-7 explains the end of the DNA better; the J call may be wrong. The CDR3 region is CASSQEIGLAGYEQYF. DNA of the CDR3: TGCGCCAGCAGCCAAGAAATCGGACTAGCGGGCTACGAGCAGTACTTC.